Shown below are 32 T cell receptor beta chains from a single sample sequenced in a study of neurological immune-mediated disorders (dated by TCRdb to about 2019). Libraries were made using 5' RACE. Sequencing instrument: Illumina HiSeq 2500. TCRdb itself trimmed the public reads at Q25 with fastp, ran MiXCR and retained productive beta chains. Every CDR3 protein is listed once, alongside the most common genes and DNA of its rows. The table for this sample lists just over 50,000 distinct CDR3 sequences; about 3.5% of them were counted only once. The ten biggest clones cover about 5.4% of the sample. The sequencing sample was made of PBMCs. The receptor source for this set is a man in his forties with multiple sclerosis.

At least ten counts were recorded for this clonotype. This chain joins TRBV28 and TRBJ1-5; perhaps TRBD1 as D (5 bases). CDR3 length: 14 residues. V lost 7 bases to trimming and J lost 0 bases, with 10 bases between them. Germline CDR1 reads MDHEN; CDR2 reads SYDVKM. The CDR3 reads CASTGAYSNQPQHF. CDR3 DNA: TGTGCCAGCACCGGGGCCTATAGCAATCAGCCCCAGCATTTT.

At least ten counts were recorded for this clonotype. This chain uses TRBV12-3 or TRBV12-4 with TRBJ1-2; D not resolved. This CDR3 is built from 15 residues. Deletions cut 6 bases from V and 1 base from J, with 15 bases between. The CDR3, as DNA: TGTGCCAGCAGCGACCCAGGAGAGGGTAACTATGGCTACACCTTC. Translated: CASSDPGEGNYGYTF.

The sample holds many counts of this clonotype. This rearrangement joins TRBV11-2 to TRBJ2-1, with a possible D match to TRBD1 (6 bases). Germline lookup yields CDR1 SGHAT and CDR2 FQNNGV. The CDR3 length is 18 residues. V gave up 5 bases and J gave up 0 bases, with 20 bases separating them. CDR3 sequence reads: CASSQGGAGAGSYNEQFF. In DNA, the CDR3 is TGTGCCAGCAGCCAAGGGGGAGCAGGGGCAGGCTCCTACAATGAGCAGTTCTTC.

This clonotype was seen many times. This chain joins TRBV5-1 and TRBJ1-4; 7 bases agree with TRBD1. Germline V gene data show CDR1 as SGHRS and CDR2 as YFSETQ. J lost 2 bases, V lost 3 bases, and 4 bases had no gene match. CDR3 size: 15 residues. CDR3 region: CASSSQGGTNEKLFF. The CDR3 DNA sequence: TGCGCCAGCAGCTCGCAAGGGGGCACTAATGAAAAACTGTTTTTT.

This clonotype turned up a few times. A much larger clonotype is one base distant, so this may be a read error. The chain carries TRBV4-1 and TRBJ2-7, with D hard to call. CDR1 MGHRA and CDR2 YSYEKL come from the germline V gene. This CDR3 spans 12 amino acids. The CDR3 bases are TGCGCCAGCAGCAAAGAGATTGGACCCCGGAACTTC. It translates to CASSKEIGPRNF.

This clonotype was seen ten or more times. This rearrangement joins TRBV5-6 to TRBJ2-1; D gene ambiguous. The CDR3 contains 16 residues. The V and J ends lost 3 bases and 8 bases respectively, with 21 bases between them. CDR1 SGHDT and CDR2 YYEEEE come from the germline V gene. CDR3 sequence: CASSSARGVALDEQFF. Written as DNA, the CDR3 is TGTGCCAGCAGCTCAGCTAGAGGCGTCGCGCTGGATGAGCAGTTCTTC.

This clonotype was seen repeatedly, ten times or more. The chain links TRBV9 to TRBJ1-1, with D tentatively TRBD1 (5 bases). CDR3 size: 14 residues. CDR1 and CDR2 (germline): SGDLS, YYNGEE. V was cut by 3 bases and J by 1 base, with 10 bases left in between. CDR3 in amino acids: CASSAGAGNTEAFF. CDR3 nucleotides: TGTGCCAGCAGCGCCGGGGCGGGGAACACTGAAGCTTTCTTT.

This clonotype was seen repeatedly, ten times or more. The chain recombines TRBV7-2 with TRBJ2-5; D is uncertain. V shed 6 bases and J shed 2 bases, with 10 bases lying between them. The CDR3 contains 13 residues. The germline gives CDR1 SGHTA, CDR2 FQGNSA. This CDR3 reads CASSTHPQETQYF. The CDR3, as DNA: TGTGCCAGCAGTACCCACCCTCAAGAGACCCAGTACTTC.

This clonotype occurred many times. The rearrangement joins TRBV20-1 to TRBJ2-1; 9 bases align to TRBD2. V lost 1 base to trimming and J lost 7 bases; unmatched junction nucleotides: 5. Germline V gene lookup returns CDR1 DFQATT and CDR2 SNEGSKA (reference sequence). The CDR3 totals 14 residues. The CDR3 region is CSARARRGGNEQFF. The CDR3 region has the DNA TGCAGTGCTAGAGCGCGGCGGGGGGGGAATGAGCAGTTCTTC.

This clonotype occurred many times. The chain carries TRBV20-1 and TRBJ1-4, with TRBD1 matching 9 bases. The CDR3 runs to 15 residues. CDR1 DFQATT and CDR2 SNEGSKA come from the germline V gene (reference sequence). V lost 0 bases and J lost 5; bases outside the gene matches: 4. DNA of the CDR3: TGCAGTGCTAGAGACCTCGGGACAGGGAATGAAAAACTGTTTTTT. Its translation: CSARDLGTGNEKLFF.

This clonotype was detected many times. The chain couples TRBV7-3 to TRBJ1-1; D remains unclear. The CDR3 has 13 amino acids. Trimming left V 0 bases short and J 6 bases short, with 8 bases between. Germline lookup yields CDR1 SGHTA and CDR2 FQGTGA. The CDR3 DNA follows: TGTGCCAGCAGCTTAACGGGGATGGCTGAAGCTTTCTTT. Protein: CASSLTGMAEAFF.

This clonotype has a count of ten or more. This sequence joins TRBV12-3 or TRBV12-4 and TRBJ1-2, with D perhaps TRBD1 (6 bases). V was trimmed by 0 bases and J by 7 bases, leaving 12 bases between them. The CDR3 has 14 residues. The DNA of the CDR3 is TGTGCCAGCAGTTTAGCTCAGGGAGGGGGTGGCTACACCTTC. As protein: CASSLAQGGGGYTF.

This clonotype was observed at least ten times. This sequence joins TRBV7-9 and TRBJ1-4; no firm D call. Germline CDR1 is SEHNR and CDR2 is FQNEAQ (reference sequence). V dropped 4 bases and J dropped 7 bases, with 16 bases sitting between them. The CDR3 is made up of 15 amino acids. The CDR3 DNA reads as TGTGCCAGCAGCTCCCCCGGCGGGCGGAGTGAAAAACTGTTTTTT. Protein sequence: CASSSPGGRSEKLFF.

By frequency in the sample, this clonotype is large. The chain combines TRBV7-9 with TRBJ1-2, with D hard to call. Germline V CDR1 and CDR2: SEHNR, FQNEAQ (reference sequence). V was pared by 5 bases and J by 4 bases, with 14 bases between. The CDR3 consists of 14 residues. CDR3 sequence (DNA): TGTGCCAGCAGCCGGCAACCCTTGGTCTATGGCTACACCTTC. Its protein is CASSRQPLVYGYTF.

This clonotype has at least ten counts. This sequence joins TRBV21-1 and TRBJ2-5; the table calls TRBD2, which could not be checked here. TRBV21-1 is a documented pseudogene. The CDR3 sequence is 16 residues long. Here the CDR3 DNA reads TGTGCCAGCACCCCACCGTTAGCAGGGAGGGTAGAGACCCAGTACTTC. Residues: CASTPPLAGRVETQYF.

This clonotype was counted many times. The V call is TRBV12-3 or TRBV12-4, the J call TRBJ2-7; tentatively, D is TRBD1 or TRBD2 (7 bases each). V shed 6 bases and J shed 6 bases, with 18 bases lying between them. The CDR3 is 14 amino acids. The chain's CDR3 is CASRAATGRGEQYF. CDR3 bases: TGTGCCAGCAGGGCTGCGACAGGGAGGGGCGAGCAGTACTTC.

This clonotype showed up many times. The chain is built from TRBV27 and TRBJ2-7; unclear D gene. The CDR3 sequence is 15 residues long. CDR1 is MNHEY and CDR2 is SMNVEV in the germline V gene (reference sequence). The V gene lost 0 bases and the J gene lost 0 bases, with 9 bases spanning the gap. The chain's CDR3 is CASSLSALSSYEQYF. Here the CDR3 DNA reads TGTGCCAGCAGTTTATCGGCTCTTAGCTCCTACGAGCAGTACTTC.

This rearrangement joins TRBV12-3 or TRBV12-4 to TRBJ2-1; a weak D match, TRBD1 (6 bases). Trimming pared 4 bases from V and 0 bases from J, leaving 10 bases between. This CDR3 is 15 amino acids long. CDR3 nucleotide sequence: TGTGCCAGCAGTTCAGGGACACTCTCCTACAATGAGCAGTTCTTC. Translation: CASSSGTLSYNEQFF.

By sample share, this clonotype is medium-sized. The genes are TRBV24-1 and TRBJ2-1, with 11 bases that match TRBD1. Per germline, CDR1 KGHDR and CDR2 SFDVKD. The V gene end was trimmed by 7 bases and the J gene end by 3 bases; junction bases not matched to a gene: 1. CDR3 length: 14 amino acids. CDR3 sequence (DNA): TGTGCCACCAGAGGGACAGGGGGCTACAATGAGCAGTTCTTC. It is translated as CATRGTGGYNEQFF.

This clonotype was seen many times. J is TRBJ1-2 and V is TRBV3-1; D might be TRBD1 (6 bases). CDR1 is LGHDT, CDR2 YNNKEL, per germline (reference sequence). This CDR3 comprises 13 residues. The V end was cut by 3 bases, the J end by 2 bases, with 7 bases between. CDR3 residues: CASSHGQNYGYTF. The CDR3 region has the DNA TGTGCCAGCAGCCACGGACAGAACTATGGCTACACCTTC.

The table lists this clonotype with many counts. V usage is TRBV10-3 and J usage is TRBJ2-1; no reliable D call. This CDR3 comprises 12 residues. V shed 4 bases and J shed 7 bases, with 8 bases lying between them. Germline V CDR1 and CDR2: ENHRY, SYGVKD. The CDR3 region has the DNA TGTGCCATCAGTGGAAACGGAAATGAGCAGTTCTTC. This codes for CAISGNGNEQFF.

There are many counts of this clonotype. The rearrangement uses TRBV7-3 and TRBJ2-1, with TRBD2 as a possible D gene (5 bases). From germline, CDR1 is SGHTA and CDR2 FQGTGA. The CDR3 loop spans 14 amino acids. The V gene lost 1 base and the J gene lost 7 bases, with 11 bases spanning the gap. The CDR3 reads CASSLSGPGNEQFF. As DNA, the CDR3 is TGTGCCAGCAGCTTAAGTGGACCGGGGAATGAGCAGTTCTTC. Combining the CDR3 with reference TRBV7-3 and TRBJ2-1 gives the whole variable domain GAGVSQTPSNKVTEKGKYVELRCDPISGHTALYWYRQSLGQGPEFLIYFQGTGAADDSGLPNDRFFAVRPEGSVSTLKIQRTERGDSAVYLCASSLSGPGNEQFFGPGTRLTVL.

This clonotype was detected ten times or more. CDR3 residues: CASSSGTGGFRDYGYTF. The CDR3 coding sequence is TGTGCCAGCAGTTCGGGGACAGGGGGCTTTCGCGACTATGGCTACACCTTC. The chain links TRBV28 to TRBJ1-2, with TRBD1 matching 12 bases. This CDR3 is built from 17 residues. J lost 3 bases, V lost 4 bases, and 9 bases had no gene match. Germline V gene data show CDR1 as MDHEN and CDR2 as SYDVKM.

The table lists this clonotype with many counts. The genes are TRBV5-6 and TRBJ1-5; possibly TRBD1 for D (5 bases). Per germline, CDR1 SGHDT and CDR2 YYEEEE. Trimming removed 4 bases at V and 1 base at J, with 15 bases between. CDR3 length equals 16 residues. CDR3 sequence reads: CASSPSGGLSNQPQHF. Here the CDR3 DNA reads TGTGCCAGCAGCCCCTCGGGGGGTCTAAGCAATCAGCCCCAGCATTTT.

This clonotype showed up many times. CDR3 coding DNA: TGCAGTGCTAGAGCCGGGGGAGGGACCGGGGAGCTGTTTTTT. The encoded protein is CSARAGGGTGELFF. The rearrangement links TRBV20-1 to TRBJ2-2; the match to TRBD2 covers 7 bases. In germline, CDR1 is DFQATT, CDR2 SNEGSKA (reference sequence). Germline trimming cut 1 base from V and 5 bases from J; bases unmatched to any gene: 4. The CDR3 consists of 14 residues.

Many counts were recorded for this clonotype. An end of the junction differs from the germline gene, which may be a read error. The gene calls are TRBV5-1 and TRBJ1-5, with a tentative D call TRBD1 (6 bases). The CDR3 sequence is 16 residues long. Germline V gene lookup returns CDR1 SGHRS and CDR2 YFSETQ. CDR3 sequence reads: CASSLDGRGGNQPQNF. The CDR3 region has the DNA TGCGCCAGCAGCTTGGACGGCAGGGGAGGAAATCAGCCCCAGAATTTT.

There are many counts of this clonotype. V is TRBV6-5 and J is TRBJ2-7; TRBD2 matches at 7 bases. Germline values: CDR1 MNHEY, CDR2 SVGAGI. The CDR3 loop spans 15 amino acids. V shed 6 bases, J shed 2 bases, and the junction held 10 bases outside the gene matches. The CDR3 protein is CASSPLAGVPYEQYF. The CDR3 DNA reads TGTGCCAGCAGCCCCCTGGCGGGGGTCCCCTACGAGCAGTACTTC.

At least ten counts were recorded for this clonotype. The rearrangement uses TRBV6-5 and TRBJ2-7; possible D gene TRBD2, 6 bases. CDR1 is MNHEY, CDR2 SVGAGI, per germline. The CDR3 is made up of 16 amino acids. V lost 6 bases and J lost 4, with 22 bases in between. The CDR3 region has the DNA TGTGCCAGCAGAGACTCCCCGGGGGACCCACGGTACGAGCAGTACTTC. Encoded protein: CASRDSPGDPRYEQYF.

In this sample, this clonotype turned up many times. The chain carries TRBV20-1 and TRBJ1-1; tentatively, D is TRBD1 (5 bases). Trimming took 2 bases from V and 1 from J, leaving 8 bases between them. Germline V gives CDR1 DFQATT, CDR2 SNEGSKA (reference sequence). The CDR3 extends over 13 amino acids. This CDR3 is CSARKGQNTEAFF. As DNA, the CDR3 is TGCAGTGCTAGAAAGGGGCAGAACACTGAAGCTTTCTTT.

This clonotype was found many times. This rearrangement joins TRBV3-1 to TRBJ2-1; TRBD1 aligns across 10 bases. J lost 7 bases, V lost 2 bases, and 8 bases had no gene match. The CDR3 sequence is 16 residues long. Germline V gene data show CDR1 as LGHDT and CDR2 as YNNKEL (reference sequence). CDR3 in amino acids: CASSQPGTGVANEQFF. DNA for the CDR3: TGTGCCAGCAGCCAACCCGGGACAGGGGTTGCAAATGAGCAGTTCTTC.

This clonotype was seen only a few times. A single base separates this from a much larger clone, so it may be a read error. The chain is built from TRBV28 and TRBJ2-2; 8 bases agree with TRBD1. The CDR3 covers 17 residues. Germline V gene data show CDR1 as MDHEN and CDR2 as SYDVKM. V lost 5 bases, J lost 1 base, and 9 bases stayed unmatched. The CDR3 DNA reads TGTGCCAGCAGTACCCCTACCGGGACAGGGAACACCGGGGAGCTGTTTTTT. Amino acids: CASSTPTGTGNTGELFF. Variable domain in full (rest from reference TRBV28 and TRBJ2-2): DVKVTQSSRYLVKRTGEKVFLECVQDMDHENMFWYRQDPGLGLRLIYFSYDVKMKEKGDIPEGYSVSREKKERFSLILESASTNQTSMYLCASSTPTGTGNTGELFFGEGSRLTVL.

This clonotype was seen at least ten times. This chain links TRBV5-1 with TRBJ1-4, with unresolved D. The CDR3 is made up of 13 amino acids. Germline values: CDR1 SGHRS, CDR2 YFSETQ. V was clipped by 3 bases and J by 5 bases, with 8 bases between them. CDR3 sequence reads: CASSSLGNEKLFF. The CDR3, as DNA: TGCGCCAGCAGCTCCCTCGGGAATGAAAAACTGTTTTTT. Full variable domain (missing parts from reference TRBV5-1 and TRBJ1-4): KAGVTQTPRYLIKTRGQQVTLSCSPISGHRSVSWYQQTPGQGLQFLFEYFSETQRNKGNFPGRFSGRQFSNSRSEMNVSTLELGDSALYLCASSSLGNEKLFFGSGTQLSVL.